This T cell receptor (beta chain) was retrieved from a study of cytomegalovirus exposure and HLA in healthy donors. Background on the study: Earlier work reported 100 million or so unique TCR beta sequences from 150 million to 200 million T cells.

A multiplex PCR was run with 60 Vbeta primers and 13 Jbeta primers. Sequencing was performed with immunoSEQ multiplex PCR; in TCRdb, only in-frame clones are kept and a portion is missing. The listing records 100,000 to 150,000 clones. In regard to this clone: The target antigen is unknown.

Study outcomes and limitations: V- and J-gene trimming in TCR beta was tied to a missense DCLRE1C variant by an analysis performed later. The authors judged a highly shared variant cluster likely a sequencing artifact.

This receptor was obtained from a man in his forties in good health and CMV-seronegative. Sequenced: PBMCs.

The CDR3 loop is CASSDTGGTDTQYF. CDR3 DNA sequence: TGTGCCAGCAGTGACACGGGAGGCACAGATACGCAGTATTTT. The chain carries TRBV25-1 and TRBJ2-3, with D maybe TRBD2 (6 bases). In germline, CDR1 is MGHDK, CDR2 SYGVNS. V was cut by 3 bases and J by 1 base, with 8 bases left in between. The CDR3 sequence is 14 residues long.